These 21 T cell receptor beta chains were all obtained from the same sample, sequenced in a study of blood T cell repertoires in COVID-19. Only in-frame clones appear in the TCRdb table, and some are missing; sequencing was by immunoSEQ multiplex PCR. The table includes 200,000 to 250,000 clones, roughly 85% detected once. The material sequenced was peripheral blood. These receptors were taken from an elderly woman with acute or convalescent COVID-19.

The rearrangement links TRBV7-3 to TRBJ2-2; 7 bases are a match to TRBD1. The germline CDR1 and CDR2 sequences are SGHTA and FQGTGA. The V and J ends lost 2 bases and 10 bases, in that order; junction bases with no gene match: 7. This CDR3 region has 14 residues. The DNA of the CDR3 is TGTGCCAGCAGCTTACCCCAACAGGGGTCGGAGCTGTTTTTT. It encodes CASSLPQQGSELFF. Supplemented by reference TRBV7-3 and TRBJ2-2, the full variable domain reads GAGVSQTPSNKVTEKGKYVELRCDPISGHTALYWYRQSLGQGPEFLIYFQGTGAADDSGLPNDRFFAVRPEGSVSTLKIQRTERGDSAVYLCASSLPQQGSELFFGEGSRLTVL.

The CDR3 DNA is TGTGCCAGCTCACCAGGCGGGGGGCTTACTGAAGCTTTCTTT. This codes for CASSPGGGLTEAFF. The rearrangement uses TRBV18 and TRBJ1-1; D is perhaps TRBD1 (6 bases). The CDR3 covers 14 residues. Between the trimmed V and J ends, which lost 2 bases and 5 bases, there was a span of 12 bases. Germline CDR1 reads KGHSH; CDR2 reads LQKENI.

This clone was seen a single time. V gene TRBV18 combines with J gene TRBJ2-7; TRBD1 is a possible D gene (7 bases). V shed 4 bases and J shed 7 bases, with 20 bases lying between them. This CDR3 is 15 amino acids long. Germline CDR1 is KGHSH and CDR2 is LQKENI. The CDR3 nucleotides are TGTGCCAGCTCACTCACGGAGGAGGGGGCGGGAGAGCAGTACTTC. Protein: CASSLTEEGAGEQYF.

The chain is built from TRBV30 and TRBJ2-7; a possible D gene is TRBD1 (5 bases). Looked up from germline, CDR1 is GTSNPN and CDR2 is SVGIG (reference sequence). The CDR3 extends over 13 amino acids. Trimming cost V 5 bases and J 6 bases, with 17 bases left between them. CDR3: CAWGKGWGSEQYF. For the CDR3, the DNA is TGTGCCTGGGGAAAGGGGTGGGGCTCCGAGCAGTACTTC.

This clone was detected a few times. The gene calls are TRBV6-1 and TRBJ2-7, with 9 bases that match TRBD1. Trimming cost V 0 bases and J 2 bases; bases outside gene matches: 14. Germline V gene data show CDR1 as MNHNS and CDR2 as SASEGT. The CDR3 runs to 19 residues. The CDR3 region is CASSEALAAGTGPTYEQYF. The CDR3 DNA reads as TGTGCCAGCAGTGAAGCTTTAGCCGCCGGGACAGGGCCCACCTACGAGCAGTACTTC.

To note about this clone: Within the sample, other DNA sequences also encode this same CDR3. V is TRBV9 and J is TRBJ1-3; maybe TRBD1 (6 bases). CDR1 is SGDLS, CDR2 YYNGEE, per germline. The CDR3 is made up of 14 amino acids. The V end was cut by 2 bases, the J end by 0 bases, with 6 bases between. CDR3 DNA: TGTGCCAGCAGCGTGGACAGCTCTGGAAACACCATATATTTT. It is translated as CASSVDSSGNTIYF. Looking up the rest from reference TRBV9 and TRBJ1-3 gives the full variable domain: DSGVTQTPKHLITATGQRVTLRCSPRSGDLSVYWYQQSLDQGLQFLIQYYNGEERAKGNILERFSAQQFPDLHSELNLSSLELGDSALYFCASSVDSSGNTIYFGEGSWLTVV.

The chain links TRBV5-4 to TRBJ1-6, with D unresolved. The CDR3 is 16 residues long. The germline V gene encodes CDR1 SGHNT and CDR2 YYREEE (reference sequence). The ends were cut back, 4 bases at V and 0 bases at J, with 11 bases in the middle. The CDR3 DNA reads TGTGCCAGCAGCCTTGGTGGGAGCTCCTATAATTCACCCCTCCACTTT. Translation: CASSLGGSSYNSPLHF.

V and J are TRBV2 and TRBJ2-1, with 10 bases identical to TRBD1. Germline V gives CDR1 SNHLY, CDR2 FYNNEI. The CDR3 sequence is 13 residues long. With V trimmed by 11 bases and J by 4 bases, 5 bases remained unmatched. CDR3 sequence (DNA): TGTGCCGACAGACAGGGGGCGTACAATGAGCAGTTCTTC. Translation: CADRQGAYNEQFF.

The chain carries TRBV18 and TRBJ2-5; the match to TRBD2 covers 8 bases. V dropped 6 bases and J dropped 4; count of bases not matched to a gene: 13. There are 16 residues in the CDR3. Germline CDR1 and CDR2: KGHSH and LQKENI. The CDR3 region has the DNA TGTGCCAGCTCTCCGCTCCGGGAGGGGTTCGGAGAGACCCAGTACTTC. Translation gives CASSPLREGFGETQYF.

V gene TRBV3-1 (or the pseudogene TRBV3-2) combines with J gene TRBJ1-2; maybe TRBD1 (5 bases). The CDR3 loop spans 17 amino acids. The germline gives CDR1 LGHDT, CDR2 YNNKEL (reference sequence). Trimming took 1 base from V and 8 from J, leaving 23 bases between them. The CDR3 coding sequence is TGTGCCAGCAGCCAAGCCCCCGCAGCGCCGACGGGGGTCGGCTACACCTTC. Protein sequence: CASSQAPAAPTGVGYTF.

This clone was detected a few times. The chain combines TRBV5-4 with TRBJ1-1; TRBD1 agrees at 7 bases. Germline CDR1 and CDR2: SGHNT and YYREEE (reference sequence). The V gene end was trimmed by 4 bases and the J gene end by 11 bases; junction bases not matched to a gene: 11. This CDR3 region has 13 residues. The CDR3 DNA follows: TGTGCCAGCAGCGAGACAGGGTACGATCGGGCTTTCTTT. The encoded protein is CASSETGYDRAFF.

The chain couples TRBV20-1 to TRBJ1-2; D remains unclear. CDR3 length: 11 amino acids. With 7 bases removed from V and 5 bases from J, the gap between germline ends came to 11 bases. Germline values: CDR1 DFQATT, CDR2 SNEGSKA (reference sequence). The CDR3 region has the DNA TGCAGTGACTCGACTGAATATGGCTACACCTTC. This sequence encodes CSDSTEYGYTF.

V gene TRBV18 combines with J gene TRBJ1-1, with D possibly being TRBD1 (5 bases). V was cut by 5 bases and J by 1 base, with 8 bases left in between. The CDR3 loop spans 13 amino acids. The germline V gene encodes CDR1 KGHSH and CDR2 LQKENI. The CDR3 loop reads CASSTGRNTEAFF. As DNA, the CDR3 is TGTGCCAGCTCAACAGGACGGAACACTGAAGCTTTCTTT.

The gene calls are TRBV7-9 and TRBJ2-1, with D tentatively TRBD1 (5 bases). CDR1 is SEHNR and CDR2 is FQNEAQ in the germline V gene (reference sequence). There are 14 residues in the CDR3. The ends were cut back, 3 bases at V and 0 bases at J, with 6 bases in the middle. The CDR3 region has the DNA TGTGCCAGCAGCTTGGACACCTCCTACAATGAGCAGTTCTTC. Translation gives CASSLDTSYNEQFF.

The chain uses TRBV6-5 and TRBJ1-5; TRBD1 might be the D (5 bases). This CDR3 contains 14 residues. CDR1 and CDR2 from the germline V gene are MNHEY and SVGAGI. Trimming cost V 5 bases and J 2 bases, with 10 bases left between them. CDR3 in DNA: TGTGCCAGCAGTCAGGGCTTGGGCAATCAGCCCCAGCATTTT. It encodes CASSQGLGNQPQHF.

The rearrangement joins TRBV6-5 to TRBJ2-5; 7 bases are shared with TRBD1. The CDR3 runs to 15 residues. The V gene's germline CDR1 is MNHEY and CDR2 SVGAGI. J gave up 5 bases and V 6 bases, and 12 bases lay outside the gene matches. CDR3 DNA: TGTGCCAGCAGCCCCGGGACAGCCACCCGTGAGACCCAGTACTTC. It is translated as CASSPGTATRETQYF.

This clone has a single count. CDR3 protein: CASSTTGGSTDTQYF. In DNA form, the CDR3 reads TGTGCCAGCAGTACTACAGGGGGTAGCACAGATACGCAGTATTTT. J is TRBJ2-3 and V is TRBV28; 8 nucleotides align to TRBD1. J lost 0 bases, V lost 5 bases, and 4 bases had no gene match. The CDR3 runs to 15 residues. Germline V gene lookup returns CDR1 MDHEN and CDR2 SYDVKM.

This chain joins TRBV19 and TRBJ2-1, with TRBD2 matching over 9 bases. V gave up 0 bases and J gave up 4 bases; unmatched junction bases: 13. Germline CDR1 LNHDA, CDR2 SQIVND (reference sequence). This CDR3 comprises 19 residues. The CDR3 DNA sequence: TGTGCCAGTAGTATAGATTTCCCAGATAGCGGGGGCCTATACAATGAGCAGTTCTTC. Translated: CASSIDFPDSGGLYNEQFF.

The chain links TRBV6-5 to TRBJ2-7; perhaps TRBD2 as D (7 bases). CDR3 length: 15 amino acids. Per germline, CDR1 MNHEY and CDR2 SVGAGI. Deletions cut 0 bases from V and 2 bases from J, with 11 bases between. The CDR3 spells CASSYSGGRTYEQYF. For the CDR3, the DNA is TGTGCCAGCAGTTACTCGGGGGGGCGAACCTACGAGCAGTACTTC.

This chain links TRBV7-2 with TRBJ2-1; TRBD2 matches 7 bases. Trimming cost V 1 base and J 3 bases; bases outside gene matches: 3. CDR3 length: 15 amino acids. Per the germline V gene, CDR1 is SGHTA and CDR2 is FQGNSA. This CDR3 is CASSLESGDYNEQFF. The CDR3 DNA sequence: TGTGCCAGCAGCTTAGAAAGCGGGGACTACAATGAGCAGTTCTTC.

This chain links TRBV29-1 with TRBJ1-3; the D is unclear. Germline V gene sequence: CDR1 SQVTM, CDR2 ANQGSEA. V was trimmed by 2 bases and J by 2 bases, leaving 7 bases between them. The CDR3 runs to 13 residues. Written as DNA, the CDR3 is TGCAGCGTTGAACCGGGGACTGGAAACACCATATATTTT. Translating it yields CSVEPGTGNTIYF.